A selection of T cell receptor beta chains follows, all from one sample in a study of blood T cell repertoires in COVID-19. Clones were sequenced by immunoSEQ multiplex PCR, and TCRdb holds only the in-frame ones, with some missing. The sample lists about 100,000 clones, roughly 80% occurring once. Sequenced material: peripheral blood. The receptors stem from a man aged 50 to 60 with active or convalescent COVID-19. Both conserved end residues are part of each CDR3. The order of the fields is clone size, D gene, V gene, J gene, CDR3 DNA, CDR3 protein. A D gene is named only where the DNA matches it firmly. Some rows have no size entry. The others give once, few or many, or a class for an expanded clone.

>NA|NA|TRBV10-3|TRBJ1-1
TGTGCCATCAGACCTACCGGGGACTACACTGAAGCTTTCTTT
CAIRPTGDYTEAFF
>NA|NA|TRBV19|TRBJ2-3
TGTGCCAGTAGTATCCAGGGGACAGATACGCAGTATTTT
CASSIQGTDTQYF
>NA|TRBD1|TRBV9|TRBJ2-5
TGTGCCAGCAGCGCCGACAGGGGGCGGGAGACCCAGTACTTC
CASSADRGRETQYF
>NA|TRBD2|TRBV5-4|TRBJ2-1
TGTGCCAGCAGCTCGAGCGGGACCCCCGACAATGAGCAGTTCTTC
CASSSSGTPDNEQFF
>NA|TRBD1|TRBV27|TRBJ1-1
TGTGCCAGCAGTCTAACCGGGACAGGCATCACTGAAGCTTTCTTT
CASSLTGTGITEAFF
>NA|TRBD2|TRBV27|TRBJ2-1
TGTGCCAGCAGTTGGGGACTAGCGGGCCCCTACAATGAGCAGTTCTTC
CASSWGLAGPYNEQFF
>NA|NA|TRBV19|TRBJ2-4
TGTGCCAGTAGTTTCCGGGAAAACATTCAGTACTTC
CASSFRENIQYF
>NA|TRBD1|TRBV6-6|TRBJ1-1
TGTGCCAGCGGGACCGGGACAGGGTACACTGAAGCTTTCTTT
CASGTGTGYTEAFF
>once|TRBD2|TRBV5-1|TRBJ2-1
TGCGCCAGCAGCACTGGACTAGCGGCCTACAATGAGCAGTTCTTC
CASSTGLAAYNEQFF
>NA|TRBD1|TRBV6-5|TRBJ1-3
TGTGCCAGCAGACGGACAGGTGGAAACACCATATATTTT
CASRRTGGNTIYF
>NA|NA|TRBV15|TRBJ1-2
TGTGCCACCAGCAGACATGAAGGGGTTAGGTATGGCTACACCTTC
CATSRHEGVRYGYTF
>NA|TRBD1|TRBV28|TRBJ2-5
TGTGCCAGCAGTTTACCGGTAGCGGACAGGGGAGAGACCCAGTACTTC
CASSLPVADRGETQYF
>NA|NA|TRBV6-5|TRBJ2-5
TGTGCCAGCAAATCGACAGCAATTGAGACCCAGTACTTC
CASKSTAIETQYF
>NA|NA|TRBV19|TRBJ2-3
TGTGCCAGTAATTTGCTAGCAGCAAGCACAGATACGCAGTATTTT
CASNLLAASTDTQYF
>NA|TRBD2|TRBV4-1|TRBJ2-5
TGCGCCAGCAGCCCTTTTCGGGCAGCGGGAATGGAGACCCAGTACTTC
CASSPFRAAGMETQYF
>NA|TRBD2|TRBV27|TRBJ2-2
TGTGCCAGCAGTGCTAGCGGGAGAACCGGGGAGCTGTTTTTT
CASSASGRTGELFF
>NA|NA|TRBV24-1|TRBJ2-3
TGTGCCACCAGTGATTTGGGAGACAGAGAAAGCACAGATACGCAGTATTTT
CATSDLGDRESTDTQYF
>few|NA|TRBV29-1|TRBJ2-7
TGCAGCGTTGAGGCGGACATATACGAGCAGTACTTC
CSVEADIYEQYF
>few|NA|TRBV13|TRBJ2-1
TGTGCCAGCAGCTTGTCTTTTAGGAGGCACTCCAATGAGCAGTTCTTC
CASSLSFRRHSNEQFF
>few|TRBD2|TRBV9|TRBJ2-1
TGTGCCAGCAGCATACTGACTAGCGGTTACAATGAGCAGTTCTTC
CASSILTSGYNEQFF
>NA|NA|TRBV5-1|TRBJ2-5
TGCGCCAGCAGCTTTGCGGAGGGAGAGACCCAGTACTTC
CASSFAEGETQYF
>NA|NA|TRBV6-1|TRBJ1-6
TGTGCCAGCAGTGAGAGGCGCGGGTCCACAACTGGGCCCCTCCACTTT
CASSERRGSTTGPLHF
>once|TRBD1|TRBV19|TRBJ2-2
TGTGCCAGTATAAGGGGGCTTAACACCGGGGAGCTGTTTTTT
CASIRGLNTGELFF
>NA|TRBD1|TRBV9|TRBJ2-7
TGTGCCAGCAGCCTCGGACAGGGCACGGCTAAAGGGATCGAGCAGTACTTC
CASSLGQGTAKGIEQYF
>NA|TRBD2|TRBV30|TRBJ2-7
TGTGCCTGGAGCGGCCACGGGGGGAGCTACGAGCAGTACTTC
CAWSGHGGSYEQYF
>once|NA|TRBV5-1|TRBJ1-1
TGCGCCAGCAGCCGGGGACAATTTAACACTGAAGCTTTCTTT
CASSRGQFNTEAFF
>NA|NA|TRBV5-4|TRBJ2-7
TGTGCCAGCAGCTCCCGGGACGGGAGAACCTACGAGCAGTACTTC
CASSSRDGRTYEQYF
>NA|NA|TRBV9|TRBJ1-6
TGTGCCAGCAGCGCCAGTCTCCAGGTTGATTCACCCCTCCACTTT
CASSASLQVDSPLHF
>once|NA|TRBV6-6|TRBJ1-3
TGTGCCAGCAGCTTAGTGCCTACTGGAAACACCATATATTTT
CASSLVPTGNTIYF
>NA|NA|TRBV5-4|TRBJ1-1
TGTGCCAGCAGCTTCGGTACCCACACTGAAGCTTTCTTT
CASSFGTHTEAFF
>NA|TRBD2|TRBV27|TRBJ2-1
TGTGCCAGCAGCCTAGCGGGAAGGAACAATGAGCAGTTCTTC
CASSLAGRNNEQFF
>NA|NA|TRBV19|TRBJ2-5
TGTGCCAGTAGTTCAGGTGCGGGACAGTCAGAGACCCAGTACTTC
CASSSGAGQSETQYF
>NA|NA|TRBV18|TRBJ2-2
TGTGCCAGCTCGAGACAGGGGACTAGCATGGAAGGGGAGCTGTTTTTT
CASSRQGTSMEGELFF
>NA|TRBD1|TRBV12-5|TRBJ2-4
TGTGCTAGTGGCACCTATCGACAGGGGCTAGCCAAAAACATTCAGTACTTC
CASGTYRQGLAKNIQYF
>few|TRBD1|TRBV18|TRBJ1-6
TGTGCCAGCTCACAGACGACAGGGAGCTATAATTCACCCCTCCACTTT
CASSQTTGSYNSPLHF
>once|TRBD1|TRBV18|TRBJ1-4
TGTGCCAGCTCACTTCCCGGGACAGGAGGAGAAAAACTGTTTTTT
CASSLPGTGGEKLFF
>NA|NA|TRBV6-1|TRBJ1-5
TGTGCCAGCAGTGACCCGGGGGATAGCAATCAGCCCCAGCATTTT
CASSDPGDSNQPQHF
>NA|NA|TRBV29-1|TRBJ2-1
TGCAGCGTTGAAGATCTTGAGCAGTTCTTC
CSVEDLEQFF
>NA|NA|TRBV3-1/TRBV3-2|TRBJ1-5
TGTGCCAGCAGCCTGGCTGGGACACGCAATCAGCCCCAGCATTTT
CASSLAGTRNQPQHF
>NA|TRBD2|TRBV28|TRBJ2-7
TGTGCCAGTACACTAGCGGGAGTGTCCTACGAGCAGTACTTC
CASTLAGVSYEQYF
>NA|NA|TRBV6-1|TRBJ1-5
TGTGCCAGCAGTGAAGACAGAAATCAGCCCCAGCATTTT
CASSEDRNQPQHF
>NA|TRBD2|TRBV11-2|TRBJ2-3
TGTGCCAGCAGCTGGAAAACCGGGACTAGCCAGTTGGATACGCAGTATTTT
CASSWKTGTSQLDTQYF
>NA|NA|TRBV5-1|TRBJ1-2
TGCGCCAGCAGCGCCGGGACATCGAGTGGCTACACCTTC
CASSAGTSSGYTF
>NA|NA|TRBV29-1|TRBJ1-5
TGCAGCGCGACTACAGGTCCCGATCAGCCCCAGCATTTT
CSATTGPDQPQHF
>few|TRBD1|TRBV6-5|TRBJ1-1
TGTGCCAGCATTCCGGACAGGGCGAACACTGAAGCTTTCTTT
CASIPDRANTEAFF
>NA|NA|TRBV18|TRBJ1-3
TGTGCCAGCTCACCACCGGGACAACGCTCTGGAAACACCATATATTTT
CASSPPGQRSGNTIYF
>NA|TRBD1|TRBV29-1|TRBJ1-3
TGCAGCCCTGCCCCTGGACAGGGGTTCGACACCATATATTTT
CSPAPGQGFDTIYF
>once|NA|TRBV5-1|TRBJ1-1
TGCGCCAGCAGCACAGGGTACCGGTTGAACACTGAAGCTTTCTTT
CASSTGYRLNTEAFF
>NA|NA|TRBV19|TRBJ1-4
TGTGCCAGTAGCCATACGTCGGTAACTAATGAAAAACTGTTTTTT
CASSHTSVTNEKLFF
>NA|TRBD2|TRBV19|TRBJ2-3
TGTGCCAGTAGTATGGGGCCGGGACTAGCGGATACGCAGTATTTT
CASSMGPGLADTQYF
>NA|TRBD1|TRBV6-5|TRBJ1-5
TGTGCCAGCAGATGGGACAGGGATAGCAATCAGCCCCAGCATTTT
CASRWDRDSNQPQHF
>NA|TRBD2|TRBV3-1/TRBV3-2|TRBJ2-7
TGTGCCAGCAGCCCCGGACTAGCGGGAGTCTACGAGCAGTACTTC
CASSPGLAGVYEQYF
>NA|NA|TRBV30|TRBJ2-7
TGTGCCTGGAGCCCGGGACTGTCCAACGAGCAGTACTTC
CAWSPGLSNEQYF
>NA|NA|TRBV24-1|TRBJ2-6
TGTGCCACCAGTGATTTTAACGACATCTCTGGGGCCAACGTCCTGACTTTC
CATSDFNDISGANVLTF
>NA|NA|TRBV4-2|TRBJ1-2
TGTGCCAGCAGACCAGGCGTAGGACAAAGCCACGATGGCTACACCTTC
CASRPGVGQSHDGYTF